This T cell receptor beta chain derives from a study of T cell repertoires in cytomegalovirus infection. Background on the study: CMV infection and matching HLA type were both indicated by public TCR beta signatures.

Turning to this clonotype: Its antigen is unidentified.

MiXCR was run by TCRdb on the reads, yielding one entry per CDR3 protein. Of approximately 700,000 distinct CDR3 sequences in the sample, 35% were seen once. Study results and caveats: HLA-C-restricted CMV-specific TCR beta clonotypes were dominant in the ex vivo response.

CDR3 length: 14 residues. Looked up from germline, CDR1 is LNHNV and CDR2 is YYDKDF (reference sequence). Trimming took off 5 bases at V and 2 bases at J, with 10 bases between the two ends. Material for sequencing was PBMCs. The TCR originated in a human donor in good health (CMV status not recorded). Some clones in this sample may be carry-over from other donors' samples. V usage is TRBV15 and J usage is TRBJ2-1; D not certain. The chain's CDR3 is CATSVRSPYNEQFF. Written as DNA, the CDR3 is TGTGCCACCAGCGTACGTAGCCCCTACAATGAGCAGTTCTTC.